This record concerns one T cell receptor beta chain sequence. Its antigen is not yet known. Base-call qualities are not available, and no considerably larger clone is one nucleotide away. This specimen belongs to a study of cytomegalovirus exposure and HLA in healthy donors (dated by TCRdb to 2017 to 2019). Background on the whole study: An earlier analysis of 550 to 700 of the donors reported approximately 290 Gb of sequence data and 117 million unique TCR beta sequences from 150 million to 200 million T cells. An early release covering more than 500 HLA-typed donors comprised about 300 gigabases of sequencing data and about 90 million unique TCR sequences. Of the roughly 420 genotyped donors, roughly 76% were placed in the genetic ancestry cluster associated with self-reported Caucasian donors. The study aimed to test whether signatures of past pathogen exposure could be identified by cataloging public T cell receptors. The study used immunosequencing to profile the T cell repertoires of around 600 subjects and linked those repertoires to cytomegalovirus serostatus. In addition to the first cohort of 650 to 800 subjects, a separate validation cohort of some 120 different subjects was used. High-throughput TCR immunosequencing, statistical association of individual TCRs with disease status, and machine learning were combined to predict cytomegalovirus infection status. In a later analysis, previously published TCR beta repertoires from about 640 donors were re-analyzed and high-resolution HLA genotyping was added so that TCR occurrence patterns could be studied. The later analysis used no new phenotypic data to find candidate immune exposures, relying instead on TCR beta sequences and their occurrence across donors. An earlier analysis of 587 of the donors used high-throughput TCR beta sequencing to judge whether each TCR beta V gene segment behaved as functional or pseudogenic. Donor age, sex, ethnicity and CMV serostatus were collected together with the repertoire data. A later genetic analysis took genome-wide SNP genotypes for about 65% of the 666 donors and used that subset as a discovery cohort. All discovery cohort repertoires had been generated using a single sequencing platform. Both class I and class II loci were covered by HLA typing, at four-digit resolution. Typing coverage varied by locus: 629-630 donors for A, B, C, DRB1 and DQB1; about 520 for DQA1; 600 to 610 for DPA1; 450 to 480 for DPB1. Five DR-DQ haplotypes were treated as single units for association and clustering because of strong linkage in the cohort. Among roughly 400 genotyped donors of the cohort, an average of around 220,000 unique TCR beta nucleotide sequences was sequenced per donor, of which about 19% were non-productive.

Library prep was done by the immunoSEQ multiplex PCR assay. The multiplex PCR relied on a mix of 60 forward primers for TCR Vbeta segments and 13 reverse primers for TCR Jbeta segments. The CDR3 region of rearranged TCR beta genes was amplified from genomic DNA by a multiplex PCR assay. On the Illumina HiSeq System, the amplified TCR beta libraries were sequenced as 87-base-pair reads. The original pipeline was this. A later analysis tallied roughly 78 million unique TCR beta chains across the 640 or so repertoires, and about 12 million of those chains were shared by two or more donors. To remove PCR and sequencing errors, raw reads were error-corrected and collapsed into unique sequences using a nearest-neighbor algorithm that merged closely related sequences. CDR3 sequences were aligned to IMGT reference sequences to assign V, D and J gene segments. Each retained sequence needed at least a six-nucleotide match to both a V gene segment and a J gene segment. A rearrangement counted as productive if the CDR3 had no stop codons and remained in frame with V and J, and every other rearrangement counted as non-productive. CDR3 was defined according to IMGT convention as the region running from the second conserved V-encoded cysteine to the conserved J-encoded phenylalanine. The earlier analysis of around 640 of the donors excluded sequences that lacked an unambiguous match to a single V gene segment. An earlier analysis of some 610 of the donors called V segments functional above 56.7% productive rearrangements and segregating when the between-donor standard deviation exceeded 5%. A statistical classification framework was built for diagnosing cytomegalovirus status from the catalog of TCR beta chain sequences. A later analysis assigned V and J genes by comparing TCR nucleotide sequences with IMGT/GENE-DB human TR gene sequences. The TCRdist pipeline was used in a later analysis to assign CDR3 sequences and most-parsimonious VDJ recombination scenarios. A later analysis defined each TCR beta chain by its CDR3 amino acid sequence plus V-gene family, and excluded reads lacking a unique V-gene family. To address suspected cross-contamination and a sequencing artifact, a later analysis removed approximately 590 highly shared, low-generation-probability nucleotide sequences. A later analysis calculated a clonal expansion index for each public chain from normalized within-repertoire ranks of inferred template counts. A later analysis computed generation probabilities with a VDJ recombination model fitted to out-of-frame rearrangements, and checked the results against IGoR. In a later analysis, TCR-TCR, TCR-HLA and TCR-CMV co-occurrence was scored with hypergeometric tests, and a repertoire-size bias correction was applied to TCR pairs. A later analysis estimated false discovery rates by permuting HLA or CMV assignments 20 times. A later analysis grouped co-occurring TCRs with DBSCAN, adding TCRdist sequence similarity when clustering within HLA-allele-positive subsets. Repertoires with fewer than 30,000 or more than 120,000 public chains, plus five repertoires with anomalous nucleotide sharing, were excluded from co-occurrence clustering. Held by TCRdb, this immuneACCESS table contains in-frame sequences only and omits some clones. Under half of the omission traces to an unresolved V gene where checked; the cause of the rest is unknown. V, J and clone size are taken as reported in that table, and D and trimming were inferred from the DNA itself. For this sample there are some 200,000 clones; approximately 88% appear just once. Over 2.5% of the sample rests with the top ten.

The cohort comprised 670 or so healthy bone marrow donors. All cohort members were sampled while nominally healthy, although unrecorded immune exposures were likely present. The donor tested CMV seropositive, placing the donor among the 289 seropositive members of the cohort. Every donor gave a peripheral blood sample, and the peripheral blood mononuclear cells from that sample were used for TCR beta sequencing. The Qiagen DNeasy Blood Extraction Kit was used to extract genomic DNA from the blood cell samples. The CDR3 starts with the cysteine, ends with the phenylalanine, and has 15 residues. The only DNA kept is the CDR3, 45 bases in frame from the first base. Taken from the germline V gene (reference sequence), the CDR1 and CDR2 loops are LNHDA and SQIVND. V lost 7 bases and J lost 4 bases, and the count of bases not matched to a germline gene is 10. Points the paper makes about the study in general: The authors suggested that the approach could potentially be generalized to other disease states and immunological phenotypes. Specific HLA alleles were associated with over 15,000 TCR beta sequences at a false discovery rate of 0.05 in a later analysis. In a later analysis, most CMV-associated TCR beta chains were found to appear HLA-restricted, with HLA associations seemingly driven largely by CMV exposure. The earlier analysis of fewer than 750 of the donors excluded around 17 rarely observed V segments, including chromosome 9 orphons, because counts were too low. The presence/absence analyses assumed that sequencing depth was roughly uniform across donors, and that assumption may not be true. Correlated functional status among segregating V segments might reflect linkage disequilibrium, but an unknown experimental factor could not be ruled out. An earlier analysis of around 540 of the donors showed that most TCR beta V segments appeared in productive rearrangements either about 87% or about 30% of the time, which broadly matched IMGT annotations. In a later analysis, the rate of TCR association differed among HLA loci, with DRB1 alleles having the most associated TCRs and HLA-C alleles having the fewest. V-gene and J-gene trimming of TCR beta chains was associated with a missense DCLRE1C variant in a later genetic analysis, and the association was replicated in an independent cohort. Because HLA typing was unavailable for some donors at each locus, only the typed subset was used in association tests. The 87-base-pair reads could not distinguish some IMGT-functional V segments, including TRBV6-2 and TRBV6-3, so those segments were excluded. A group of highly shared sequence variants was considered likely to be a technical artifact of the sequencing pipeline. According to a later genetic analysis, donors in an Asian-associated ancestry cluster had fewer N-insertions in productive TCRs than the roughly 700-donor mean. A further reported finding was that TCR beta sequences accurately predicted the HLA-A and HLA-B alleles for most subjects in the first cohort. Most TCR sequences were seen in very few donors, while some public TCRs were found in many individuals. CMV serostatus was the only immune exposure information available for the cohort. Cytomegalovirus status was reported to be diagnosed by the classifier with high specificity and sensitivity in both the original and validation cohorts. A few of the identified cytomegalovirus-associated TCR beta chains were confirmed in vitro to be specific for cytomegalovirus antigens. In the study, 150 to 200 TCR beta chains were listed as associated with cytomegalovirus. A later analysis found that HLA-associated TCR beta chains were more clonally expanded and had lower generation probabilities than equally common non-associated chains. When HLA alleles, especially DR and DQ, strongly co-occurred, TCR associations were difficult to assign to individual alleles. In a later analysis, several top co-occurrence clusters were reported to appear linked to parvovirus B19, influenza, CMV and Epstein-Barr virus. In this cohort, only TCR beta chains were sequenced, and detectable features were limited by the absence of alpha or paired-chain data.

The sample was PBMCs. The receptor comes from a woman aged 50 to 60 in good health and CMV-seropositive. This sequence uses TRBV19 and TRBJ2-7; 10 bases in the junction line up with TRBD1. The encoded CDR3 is CASKDPGQGTYEQYF. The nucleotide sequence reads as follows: TGTGCCAGTAAAGACCCGGGACAGGGGACTTACGAGCAGTACTTC.